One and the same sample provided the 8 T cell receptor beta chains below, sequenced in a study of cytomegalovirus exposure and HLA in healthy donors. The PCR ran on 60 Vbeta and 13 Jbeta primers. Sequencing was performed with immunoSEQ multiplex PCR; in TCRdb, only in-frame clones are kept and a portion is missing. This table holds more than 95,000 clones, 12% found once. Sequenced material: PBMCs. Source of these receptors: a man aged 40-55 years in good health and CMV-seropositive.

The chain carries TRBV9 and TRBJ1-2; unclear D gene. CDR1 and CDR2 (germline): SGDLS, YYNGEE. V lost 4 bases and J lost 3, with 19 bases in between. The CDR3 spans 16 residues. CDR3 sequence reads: CASSPRRGFVDYGYTF. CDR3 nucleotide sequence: TGTGCCAGCAGCCCCCGCCGCGGGTTCGTTGACTATGGCTACACCTTC. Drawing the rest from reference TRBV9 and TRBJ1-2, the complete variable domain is DSGVTQTPKHLITATGQRVTLRCSPRSGDLSVYWYQQSLDQGLQFLIQYYNGEERAKGNILERFSAQQFPDLHSELNLSSLELGDSALYFCASSPRRGFVDYGYTFGSGTRLTVV.

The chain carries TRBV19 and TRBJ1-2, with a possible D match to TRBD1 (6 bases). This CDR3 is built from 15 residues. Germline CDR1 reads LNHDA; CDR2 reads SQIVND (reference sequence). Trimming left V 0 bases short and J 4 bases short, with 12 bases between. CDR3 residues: CASSIEAGVVYGYTF. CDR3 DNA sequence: TGTGCCAGTAGTATAGAGGCAGGGGTGGTCTATGGCTACACCTTC.

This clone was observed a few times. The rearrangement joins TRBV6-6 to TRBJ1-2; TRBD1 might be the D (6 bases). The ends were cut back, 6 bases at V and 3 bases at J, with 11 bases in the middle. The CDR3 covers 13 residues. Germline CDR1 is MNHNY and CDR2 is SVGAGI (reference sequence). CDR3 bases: TGTGCCAGCAGCGTACAGGGCGACTATGGCTACACCTTC. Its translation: CASSVQGDYGYTF.

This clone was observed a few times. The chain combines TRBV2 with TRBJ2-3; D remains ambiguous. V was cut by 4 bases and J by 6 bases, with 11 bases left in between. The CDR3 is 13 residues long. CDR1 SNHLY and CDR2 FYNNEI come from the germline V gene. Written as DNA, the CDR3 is TGTGCCAGCAGTGTTGGCGGAGCCGATACGCAGTATTTT. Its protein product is CASSVGGADTQYF. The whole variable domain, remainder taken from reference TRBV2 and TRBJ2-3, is EPEVTQTPSHQVTQMGQEVILRCVPISNHLYFYWYRQILGQKVEFLVSFYNNEISEKSEIFDDQFSVERPDGSNFTLKIRSTKLEDSAMYFCASSVGGADTQYFGPGTRLTVL.

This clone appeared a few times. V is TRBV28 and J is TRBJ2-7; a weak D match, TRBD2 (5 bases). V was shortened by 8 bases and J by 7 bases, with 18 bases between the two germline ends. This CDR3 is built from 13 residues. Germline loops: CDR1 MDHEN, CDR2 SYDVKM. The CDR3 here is CASVTGNFPEQYF. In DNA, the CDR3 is TGTGCCAGCGTTACCGGGAATTTTCCGGAGCAGTACTTC. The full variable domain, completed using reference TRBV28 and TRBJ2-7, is DVKVTQSSRYLVKRTGEKVFLECVQDMDHENMFWYRQDPGLGLRLIYFSYDVKMKEKGDIPEGYSVSREKKERFSLILESASTNQTSMYLCASVTGNFPEQYFGPGTRLTVT.

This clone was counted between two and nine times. In DNA, the CDR3 is TGCGCCAGCAGCCAAGATAGTACAGGGTACTACGAGCAGTACTTC. Translated, it gives CASSQDSTGYYEQYF. The chain has TRBV4-3 and TRBJ2-7; a possible D gene is TRBD1 (6 bases). The germline CDR1 and CDR2 sequences are LGHNA and YSLEER. The CDR3 contains 15 residues. Trimming pared 0 bases from V and 3 bases from J, leaving 12 bases between.

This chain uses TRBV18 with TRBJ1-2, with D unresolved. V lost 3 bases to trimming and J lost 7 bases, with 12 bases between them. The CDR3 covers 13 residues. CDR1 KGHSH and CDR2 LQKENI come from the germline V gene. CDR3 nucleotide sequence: TGTGCCAGCTCACCCTCAAATGAGGCTGGCTACACCTTC. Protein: CASSPSNEAGYTF.

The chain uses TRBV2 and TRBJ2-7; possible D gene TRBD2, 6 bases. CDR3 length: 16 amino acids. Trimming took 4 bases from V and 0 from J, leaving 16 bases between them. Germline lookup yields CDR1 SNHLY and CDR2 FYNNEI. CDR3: CASSAGTWQSSYEQYF. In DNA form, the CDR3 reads TGTGCCAGCAGTGCAGGGACTTGGCAAAGCTCCTACGAGCAGTACTTC.